This paragraph reports one T cell receptor (beta chain). This specimen belongs to a study of shared clonotypes between healthy human individuals. HIV-negative, healthy adults without recent acute infections or vaccinations were the donors. CDR1 and CDR2 (germline): KGHSH, LQKENI. This CDR3 is built from 15 residues. Between the trimmed V and J ends, which lost 3 bases and 0 bases, there was a span of 9 bases. This table comes from immunoSEQ multiplex PCR, and its TCRdb copy is limited to in-frame clones, with some not included. The table shows under 2,500,000 clones, with under 97% occurring only once.

This sequence joins TRBV18 and TRBJ1-3; D not certain. Sample: naive CD4+ T cells sorted from blood. Described subset: CD45RA+ positively selected. The receptor was isolated from a young man in good health. The CDR3 loop is CASSPTQSSGNTIYF. The CDR3 region has the DNA TGTGCCAGCTCACCCACACAGAGCTCTGGAAACACCATATATTTT.